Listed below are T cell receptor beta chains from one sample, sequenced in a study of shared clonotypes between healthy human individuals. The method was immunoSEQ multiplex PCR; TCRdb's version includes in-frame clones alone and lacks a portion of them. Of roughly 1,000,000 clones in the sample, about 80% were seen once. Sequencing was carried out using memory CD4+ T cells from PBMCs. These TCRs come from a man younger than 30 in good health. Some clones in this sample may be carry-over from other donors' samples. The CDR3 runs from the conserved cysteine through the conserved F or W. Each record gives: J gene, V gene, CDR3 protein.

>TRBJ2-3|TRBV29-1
CSVEGGQGVGDTQYF
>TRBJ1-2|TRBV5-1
CASSFGTGGDGYTF
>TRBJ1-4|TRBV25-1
CASSEHSPDEKLFF
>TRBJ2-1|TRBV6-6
CASSYGKGWGNGQFF
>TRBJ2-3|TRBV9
CASSVVDRADTQYF
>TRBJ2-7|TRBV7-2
CASSLGTSNSEQYF
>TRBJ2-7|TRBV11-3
CASSNGEGEQYF
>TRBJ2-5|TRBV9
CASSTRYQETQYF
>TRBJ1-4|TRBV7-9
CASSLPRGTGVEKLFF
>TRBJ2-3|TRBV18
CASSPPWTGPRTDTQYF
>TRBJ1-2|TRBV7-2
CASSLERQTNYGYTF
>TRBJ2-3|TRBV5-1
CASSSPGLAGARDTQYF
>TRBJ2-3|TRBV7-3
CASSSAVRTDTQYF
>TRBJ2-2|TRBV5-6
CASRPLAGWKLFF
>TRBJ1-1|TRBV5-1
CASSPGNSLNTEAFF
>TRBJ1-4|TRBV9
CASSAPPAPGGNEKLFF
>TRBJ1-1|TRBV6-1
CASSDTAVNTEAFF
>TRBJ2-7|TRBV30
CAWSVRRVSSYEQYF
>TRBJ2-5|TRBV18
CASSPGQAWETQYF
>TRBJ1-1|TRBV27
CASRVEGRLNTEAFF
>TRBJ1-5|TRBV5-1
CASSLQASNQPQHF
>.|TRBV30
CAWSRSYEQYF
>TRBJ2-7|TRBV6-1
CASSEGGGLAYEQYF
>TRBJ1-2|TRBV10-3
CAISTNTGTPSGGVTYGYTF
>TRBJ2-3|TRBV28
CASSLRDKATDTQYF
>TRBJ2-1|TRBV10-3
CAISEAGGYNEQFF
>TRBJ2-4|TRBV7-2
CASSLDRAAGNIQYF
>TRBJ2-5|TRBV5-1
CASSLSVIGGLETQYF
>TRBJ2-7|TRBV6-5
CASTFSGNSYEQYF
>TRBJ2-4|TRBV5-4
CASSTQQGAPKNIQYF
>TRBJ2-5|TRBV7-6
CASSLAESQETQYF
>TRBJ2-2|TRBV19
CASSMGPSPGELFF
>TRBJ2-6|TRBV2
CASREGQDNSGANVLTF
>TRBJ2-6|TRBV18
CASSESRGSDNVLTF
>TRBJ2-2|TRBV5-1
CASSFGGTGNAGELFF
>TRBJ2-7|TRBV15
CATSREGGYEQYF
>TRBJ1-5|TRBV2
CASSVSYSNQPQHF
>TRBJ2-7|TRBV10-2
CASTTVPSYEQYF
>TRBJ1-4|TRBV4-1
CASSLKPRATNEKLFF
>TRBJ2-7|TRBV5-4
CASSGAGEAKQYF